This TCR beta chain was recovered during a study of T cells in localized non-small cell lung cancer. On this clone itself: The antigen is undetermined.

Data came from immunoSEQ multiplex PCR; TCRdb stores just in-frame clones and leaves some out. The sample records about 17,000 clones, around 83% being singletons. CDR3 length: 15 residues. The germline gives CDR1 MNHEY, CDR2 SVGAGI. The V end was cut by 0 bases, the J end by 5 bases, with 14 bases between. The study's findings and limits: Investigators sequenced only a single tumor region, leaving heterogeneity possible. Exceeding tumor, uninvolved adjacent lung had the highest T cell clonality.

The material was peripheral blood, obtained before any cancer treatment. This TCR was sampled from a male donor at least 60 years old with stage III lung adenocarcinoma. The chain couples TRBV6-5 to TRBJ2-7; D is unresolved. In DNA, the CDR3 is TGTGCCAGCAGTTACTCCGGCGGCTGGAATCACGAGCAGTACTTC. Translating gives CASSYSGGWNHEQYF.